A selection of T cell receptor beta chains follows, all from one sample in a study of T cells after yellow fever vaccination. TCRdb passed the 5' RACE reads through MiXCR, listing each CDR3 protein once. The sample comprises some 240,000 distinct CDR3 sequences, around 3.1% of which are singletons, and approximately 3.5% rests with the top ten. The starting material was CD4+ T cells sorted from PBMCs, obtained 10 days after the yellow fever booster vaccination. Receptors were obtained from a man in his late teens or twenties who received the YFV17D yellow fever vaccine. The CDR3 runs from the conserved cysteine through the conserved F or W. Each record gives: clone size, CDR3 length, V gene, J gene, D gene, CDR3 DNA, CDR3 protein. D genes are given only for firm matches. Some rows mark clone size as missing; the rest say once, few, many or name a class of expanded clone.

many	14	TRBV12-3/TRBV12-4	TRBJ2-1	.	TGTGCCAGCACCTACAGGGATAGCTACAATGAGCAGTTCTTC	CASTYRDSYNEQFF
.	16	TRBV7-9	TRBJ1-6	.	TGTGCCAGCAGCTTAGTTCTCGGGGCGCGGGATTCACCCCTCCACTTT	CASSLVLGARDSPLHF
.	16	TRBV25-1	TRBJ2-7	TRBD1	TGTGCCAGCAGTGACCCGGGACAGGGGGCAGGGTACGAGCAGTACTTC	CASSDPGQGAGYEQYF
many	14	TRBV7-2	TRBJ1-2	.	TGTGCCAGCAGCTTAGTCTGGGGGCCCCATGGCTACACCTTC	CASSLVWGPHGYTF
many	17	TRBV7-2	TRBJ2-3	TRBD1	TGTGCCAGCAGCTTGAGTATTCAGGGGGCGAGCACAGATACGCAGTATTTT	CASSLSIQGASTDTQYF
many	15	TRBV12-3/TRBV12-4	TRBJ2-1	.	TGTGCCAGCAGCCGCCACGGTGTGGGCCGTCTCGGGCAGTTCTTC	CASSRHGVGRLGQFF
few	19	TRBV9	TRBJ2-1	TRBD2	TGTGCCAGCAGCGGCCCCGGGACCGCGACTAGCGGGGTCTACAATGAGCAGTTCTTC	CASSGPGTATSGVYNEQFF
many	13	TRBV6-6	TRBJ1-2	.	TGTGCCAGCAGACCCCGATGGGCTGTTGGCTACACCTTC	CASRPRWAVGYTF
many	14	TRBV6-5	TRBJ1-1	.	TGTGCCAGCACCGACCCCGGGACACGGGATGTCGTTTTCTTT	CASTDPGTRDVVFF
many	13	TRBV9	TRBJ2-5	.	TGTGCCAGCAGCGTTGGACAGCAAGAGACCCAGTACTTC	CASSVGQQETQYF
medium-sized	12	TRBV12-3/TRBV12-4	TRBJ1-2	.	TGTGCCAGCAGCTCCGGTGGATATGGCTACACCTTC	CASSSGGYGYTF
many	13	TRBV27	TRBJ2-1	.	TGTGCCAGCAGCCTCCTCATTGGGGTAGAGCAGTTCTTC	CASSLLIGVEQFF
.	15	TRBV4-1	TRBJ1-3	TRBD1	TGCGCCAGCAGCCAAGATGACAGGGTGGGAAACACCATATATTTT	CASSQDDRVGNTIYF
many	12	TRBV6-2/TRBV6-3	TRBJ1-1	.	TGTGCCAGCTGGGGGCTGGACACTGAAGCTTTCTTT	CASWGLDTEAFF
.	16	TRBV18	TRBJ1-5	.	TGTGCCAGCTCACCAAGGGACCTCCGAGGCGGTCAGCCCCAGCATTTT	CASSPRDLRGGQPQHF
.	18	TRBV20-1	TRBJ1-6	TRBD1	TGCAGTGCTAGAGTGTTAGGGCGTGACAGGGAGCTCGCTTCACCCCTCCACTTT	CSARVLGRDRELASPLHF
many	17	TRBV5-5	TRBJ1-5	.	TGTGCCAGCAGCTTAACGTTGGGGGGTGGGAGCAATCAGCCCCAGCATTTT	CASSLTLGGGSNQPQHF
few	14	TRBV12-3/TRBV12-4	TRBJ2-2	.	TGTGCCAGTGGAGTGTCTAGCGACACCGGGGAGCTGTTTTTT	CASGVSSDTGELFF
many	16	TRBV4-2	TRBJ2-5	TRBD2	TGTGCCAGCAGCCAAGATATGCTAGCGGGCCAAGAGACCCAGTACTTC	CASSQDMLAGQETQYF
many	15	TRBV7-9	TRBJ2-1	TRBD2	TGTGCCAGCAGCTTAGCAGCGGGGGGGGAGGGAGAGCAGTTCTTC	CASSLAAGGEGEQFF
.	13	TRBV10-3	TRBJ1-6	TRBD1	TGTGCCACCTGTCCCGGGACAGGGGCGCCCCTCCACTTT	CATCPGTGAPLHF
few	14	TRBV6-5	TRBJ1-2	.	TGTGCCAGCAGTTATCGGGGGCTCTCCTATGGCTACACCTTC	CASSYRGLSYGYTF
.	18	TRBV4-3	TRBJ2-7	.	TGCGCCAGCAGCCAAGATCGAAGGCGGGGGCCCTTCTCCTACGAGCAGTACTTC	CASSQDRRRGPFSYEQYF
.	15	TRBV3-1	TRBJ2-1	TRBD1	TGTGCCAGCAGGGCCGGGGACAGCTCCTACAATGAGCAGTTCTTC	CASRAGDSSYNEQFF
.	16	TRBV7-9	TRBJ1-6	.	TGTGCCAGCACTCCGGGTGTCACGTCCTATAATTCACCCCTCCACTTT	CASTPGVTSYNSPLHF
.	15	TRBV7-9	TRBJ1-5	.	TGTGCCAGCAGCGACAACTACAGGGACAATCAGCCCCAGCATTTT	CASSDNYRDNQPQHF
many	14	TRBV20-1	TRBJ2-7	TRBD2	TGCAGTGCTAGATTTAGCGGGGGGTACTACGAGCAGTACTTC	CSARFSGGYYEQYF
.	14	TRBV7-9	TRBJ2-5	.	TGTGCCAGCAGCTTAAGTCTACGGAGGGAGACCCAGTACTTC	CASSLSLRRETQYF
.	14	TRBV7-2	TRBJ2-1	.	TGTGCCAGCAGCTTAGTGGGAATTTACAATGAGCAGTTCTTC	CASSLVGIYNEQFF
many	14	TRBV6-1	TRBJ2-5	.	TGTGCCAGCAGTGGGGGCACAGGGATGGAGACCCAGTACTTC	CASSGGTGMETQYF
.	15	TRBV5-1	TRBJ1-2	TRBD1	TGCGCCAGCAGTTTTGATGGGGACAGCTTCTATGGCTACACCTTC	CASSFDGDSFYGYTF
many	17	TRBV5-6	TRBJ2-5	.	TGTGCCAGCAGCTTGGGGCTAGCAAGAGAACCATCACACCCCCAGTACTTC	CASSLGLAREPSHPQYF
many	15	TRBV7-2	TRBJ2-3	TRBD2	TGTGCCAGCAGCGATCGGACCGCGGGGGGAGATACGCAGTATTTT	CASSDRTAGGDTQYF
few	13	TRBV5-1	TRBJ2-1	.	TGCGCCAGCAGCTGGGGGCCTAACAATGAGCAGTTCTTC	CASSWGPNNEQFF
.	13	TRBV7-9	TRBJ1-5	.	TGTGCCAGCAGCTCGGACACGTATCAGCCCCAGCATTTT	CASSSDTYQPQHF
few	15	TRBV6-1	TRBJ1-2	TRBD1	TGTGCCAGCAGTGACAGGGACAGGGGGACCCATGGCTACACCTTC	CASSDRDRGTHGYTF
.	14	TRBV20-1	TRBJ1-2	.	TGCAGTGCTAGAGAGGGCCCCACGGTCTATGGCTACACCTTC	CSAREGPTVYGYTF
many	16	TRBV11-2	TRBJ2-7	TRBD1	TGTGCCAGCAGCCCGCGGGGACAGGGCCGGACCTACGAGCAGTACTTC	CASSPRGQGRTYEQYF
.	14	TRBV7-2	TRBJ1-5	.	TGTGCCAGCAGTCAAAGCGTCAGCAATCAGCCCCAGCATTTT	CASSQSVSNQPQHF
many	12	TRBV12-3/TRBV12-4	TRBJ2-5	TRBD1	TGTGCCAGCAGGACAGGGCTGGAGACCCAGTACTTC	CASRTGLETQYF
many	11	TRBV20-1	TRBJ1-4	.	TGCAGTGCTAGACCGGGAGACAAACTGTTTTTT	CSARPGDKLFF
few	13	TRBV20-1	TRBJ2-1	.	TGCAGTGCTTTAGAGGGTCGTAACAATGAGCAGTTCTTC	CSALEGRNNEQFF
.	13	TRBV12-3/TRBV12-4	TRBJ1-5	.	TGTGCCAGCAGTTTATGGGGGGGTCAGCCCCAGCATTTT	CASSLWGGQPQHF
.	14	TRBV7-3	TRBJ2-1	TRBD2	TGTGCCAGCAGCTTGGGACTAGATTACTATGAGCAGTTCTTC	CASSLGLDYYEQFF
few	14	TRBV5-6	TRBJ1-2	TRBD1	TGTGCCAGCAGGCAGCAGGGGGCGCGGTATGGCTACACCTTC	CASRQQGARYGYTF
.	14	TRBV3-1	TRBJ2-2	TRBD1	TGTGCCAGCAGCCAGGACAGGACCACCGGGGAGCTGTTTTTT	CASSQDRTTGELFF
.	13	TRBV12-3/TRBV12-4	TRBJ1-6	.	TGTGCCAGCAGTTTTTTTGTTGAGTCACCCCTCCACTTT	CASSFFVESPLHF
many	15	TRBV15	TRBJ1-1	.	TGTGCCACCAGCAGAGGGGGGGCAGGGACCCTTGAAGCTTTCTTT	CATSRGGAGTLEAFF
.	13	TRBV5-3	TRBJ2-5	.	TGTGCCAGAAGCTTGTCAAGGGAAGAGACCCAGTACTTC	CARSLSREETQYF
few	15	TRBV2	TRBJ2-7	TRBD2	TGTGCCAGCAGTGAAACTAGCGGATACTCCTACGAGCAGTACTTC	CASSETSGYSYEQYF
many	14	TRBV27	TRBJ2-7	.	TGTGCCAGCAGTTTACGGGCTTTTGCAGGAGAGCAGTACTTC	CASSLRAFAGEQYF
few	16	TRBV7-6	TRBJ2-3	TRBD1	TGTGCCAGCACCAAGAGAGCGGGACAGGGGGTGGATACGCAGTATTTT	CASTKRAGQGVDTQYF
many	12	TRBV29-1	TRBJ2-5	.	TGCAGCGTTAGTAGCGGCCAAGAGACCCAGTACTTC	CSVSSGQETQYF